This T cell receptor (beta chain) was sequenced during a study of T-cell memory formation after mild COVID-19. Each CDR3 protein gets one entry after TCRdb re-called the 5' RACE reads with MiXCR. The sample comprises about 55,000 distinct CDR3 sequences, over 7.5% of which are singletons, and roughly 1.2% rests with the top ten. This CDR3 contains 11 residues. Germline loops: CDR1 MNHEY, CDR2 SVGAGI. The chain recombines TRBV6-5 with TRBJ2-7, with TRBD2 as a possible D gene (5 bases). This clonotype originated in a young man who had mild COVID-19 (a few samples of this study predate the infection). Cell type and time point are not known. The specimen was PBMCs or a T cell subset sorted from them (not recorded which). CDR3 protein: CDIGLAYEQYF. In DNA, the CDR3 is TGTGACATCGGACTTGCCTACGAGCAGTACTTC.